These 17 T cell receptor beta chains were all obtained from the same sample, sequenced in a study of T cell repertoires in cytomegalovirus infection. Their antigens remain unidentified. TCRdb passed the reads through MiXCR, listing each CDR3 protein once. The repertoire holds about 500,000 distinct CDR3 sequences, with around 30% as singletons. This specimen consisted of cultured PBMCs, obtained from culture after CMV antigen stimulation. The receptors stem from a human donor in good health (CMV status not recorded). Some clones in this sample may be carry-over from other donors' samples.

This clonotype has at least ten counts. This chain connects TRBV7-2 to TRBJ2-7; D is ambiguous. Trimming took off 5 bases at V and 3 bases at J, with 11 bases between the two ends. Germline V gives CDR1 SGHTA, CDR2 FQGNSA. The CDR3 spans 13 residues. CDR3 coding DNA: TGTGCCAGCAGCCTCCCCCAAGTCTACGAGCAGTACTTC. Its protein product is CASSLPQVYEQYF.

This clonotype came up a few times. The CDR3 region is CASSARTGRVHNEQFF. CDR3 DNA sequence: TGTGCCAGCAGCGCACGTACTGGGCGGGTCCATAATGAGCAGTTCTTC. J is TRBJ2-1 and V is TRBV9; tentative D call: TRBD2 (5 bases). Trimming cost V 3 bases and J 7 bases, with 20 bases left between them. This CDR3 contains 16 residues. Per the germline V gene, CDR1 is SGDLS and CDR2 is YYNGEE.

This clonotype was seen only a few times. The V and J genes are TRBV7-8 and TRBJ1-4; D possibly corresponds to TRBD1 (6 bases). Germline loops: CDR1 SGHVS, CDR2 FQNEAQ. This CDR3 spans 18 amino acids. The V end lost 2 bases, the J end lost 6 bases, and 22 bases lay between the germline ends. In nucleotides, the CDR3 is TGTGCCAGCAGCTTATCCGGACAGCTCTTCGGGAGGGATGAAAAACTGTTTTTT. It yields the protein CASSLSGQLFGRDEKLFF.

CDR3: CSVHSGTNTGELFF. In DNA form, the CDR3 reads TGCAGCGTACATAGCGGGACGAACACCGGGGAGCTGTTTTTT. The J gene is TRBJ2-2, the V gene TRBV29-1; TRBD2 matches at 8 bases. CDR1 is SQVTM and CDR2 is ANQGSEA in the germline V gene. Trimming took 6 bases from V and 0 from J; bases not matched to a gene: 3. This CDR3 has 14 amino acids.

The chain has TRBV4-1 and TRBJ1-1, with a possible D match to TRBD1 (5 bases). The CDR3 contains 17 residues. The V end lost 0 bases, the J end lost 3 bases, and 17 bases lay between the germline ends. Germline V gene data show CDR1 as MGHRA and CDR2 as YSYEKL. The CDR3 protein is CASSQDIGGMGDTEAFF. CDR3 coding DNA: TGCGCCAGCAGCCAAGATATCGGGGGAATGGGGGACACTGAAGCTTTCTTT.

The gene calls are TRBV7-2 and TRBJ1-3, with D unclear. Per the germline V gene, CDR1 is SGHTA and CDR2 is FQGNSA. With 5 bases removed from V and 2 bases from J, the gap between germline ends came to 13 bases. The CDR3 runs 15 residues. The CDR3 reads CASSLHRYPGNTIYF. CDR3 coding DNA: TGTGCCAGCAGCCTTCACAGATATCCTGGAAACACCATATATTTT.

The rearrangement uses TRBV7-3 and TRBJ2-6; 9 positions agree with TRBD2. V dropped 5 bases and J dropped 3; count of bases not matched to a gene: 8. The CDR3 consists of 17 residues. The germline CDR1 and CDR2 sequences are SGHTA and FQGTGA. CDR3: CASSPLAGGLGANVLTF. The DNA of the CDR3 is TGTGCCAGCAGCCCATTGGCGGGAGGGCTTGGGGCCAACGTCCTGACTTTC.

This chain connects TRBV5-1 to TRBJ1-1; D uncertain. The V end lost 4 bases, the J end lost 0 bases, and 13 bases lay between the germline ends. CDR1 is SGHRS and CDR2 is YFSETQ in the germline V gene. CDR3 length: 15 amino acids. CDR3 DNA: TGCGCCAGCAGCATGATAGGGATATTGAACACTGAAGCTTTCTTT. Protein sequence: CASSMIGILNTEAFF.

The chain joins TRBV4-2 to TRBJ2-1; TRBD2 aligns across 14 bases. The CDR3 is made up of 16 amino acids. Germline assignment: CDR1 LGHNA and CDR2 YNFKEQ. J was trimmed by 7 bases and V by 0 bases; bases with no gene match: 2. The CDR3 DNA is TGTGCCAGCAGCCAAGAGGGACTAGCGGGAGATAATGAGCAGTTCTTC. Translating it yields CASSQEGLAGDNEQFF.

This clonotype has at least ten counts. This sequence joins TRBV7-2 and TRBJ2-1, with D perhaps TRBD1 (5 bases). The V end was cut by 6 bases, the J end by 4 bases, with 13 bases between. Germline CDR1 SGHTA, CDR2 FQGNSA. This CDR3 region has 14 residues. CDR3: CASRYRTPYNEQFF. CDR3 DNA sequence: TGTGCCAGCAGATACAGGACGCCATACAATGAGCAGTTCTTC.

V is TRBV6-6 and J is TRBJ2-4; tentative D call: TRBD1 (6 bases). The CDR3 is 17 residues long. Trimming stripped 5 bases from V and 0 bases from J, with 17 bases between. Germline lookup yields CDR1 MNHNY and CDR2 SVGAGI (reference sequence). CDR3 nucleotide sequence: TGTGCCAGCAGTGATTTACAGGGTATCCTAGCCAAAAACATTCAGTACTTC. Translation: CASSDLQGILAKNIQYF.

The chain joins TRBV14 to TRBJ2-4; D uncertain. The V end was cut by 1 base, the J end by 0 bases, with 7 bases between. This CDR3 region has 15 residues. Germline CDR1 is SGHDN and CDR2 is FVKESK. DNA of the CDR3: TGTGCCAGCAGCCAAGTAGGGATAGCCAAAAACATTCAGTACTTC. Its protein product is CASSQVGIAKNIQYF.

The chain is built from TRBV7-6 and TRBJ2-1, with TRBD1 matching over 10 bases. Germline V gives CDR1 SGHVS, CDR2 FNYEAQ. The length of the CDR3 is 15 residues. V lost 7 bases and J lost 7; bases outside the gene matches: 10. The CDR3: CASTHGTGVGNEQFF. The CDR3 DNA reads as TGTGCCAGCACTCACGGGACAGGGGTTGGTAATGAGCAGTTCTTC. The whole variable domain, remainder taken from reference TRBV7-6 and TRBJ2-1, is GAGVSQSPRYKVTKRGQDVALRCDPISGHVSLYWYRQALGQGPEFLTYFNYEAQQDKSGLPNDRFSAERPEGSISTLTIQRTEQRDSAMYRCASTHGTGVGNEQFFGPGTRLTVL.

This clonotype was counted only a few times. CDR3 in DNA: TGTGCCAGCAGCTTAGATCTTGAGCAGTTCTTC. Translating it yields CASSLDLEQFF. The genes are TRBV7-2 and TRBJ2-1; D is unresolved. V was pared by 1 base and J by 9 bases, with 4 bases between. The CDR3 totals 11 residues. Germline CDR1 SGHTA, CDR2 FQGNSA. Full variable domain (remainder filled in from reference TRBV7-2 and TRBJ2-1): GAGVSQSPSNKVTEKGKDVELRCDPISGHTALYWYRQSLGQGLEFLIYFQGNSAPDKSGLPSDRFSAERTGGSVSTLTIQRTQQEDSAVYLCASSLDLEQFFGPGTRLTVL.

The CDR3 loop reads CASSNSAGELFF. The CDR3 DNA reads as TGTGCCAGCAGTAACTCCGCCGGGGAGCTGTTTTTT. The V gene is TRBV12-3 or TRBV12-4, the J gene TRBJ2-2; D uncertain. V shed 5 bases and J shed 6 bases, with 7 bases lying between them. The length of the CDR3 is 12 residues.

This chain links TRBV3-1 with TRBJ2-1, with D hard to call. CDR1 LGHDT and CDR2 YNNKEL come from the germline V gene (reference sequence). V lost 0 bases, J lost 7 bases, and 7 bases lay in between. There are 13 residues in the CDR3. Here the CDR3 reads CASSQDWPNEQFF. In DNA form, the CDR3 reads TGTGCCAGCAGCCAAGATTGGCCGAATGAGCAGTTCTTC.

The CDR3 DNA reads as TGTGCCAGCAGCTTAGAGGGCAGGGCGAACACTGAAGCTTTCTTT. Translating it yields CASSLEGRANTEAFF. This rearrangement joins TRBV7-2 to TRBJ1-1; the D gene is possibly TRBD1 (5 bases). The V gene lost 1 base and the J gene lost 1 base, with 10 bases spanning the gap. The CDR3 has 15 amino acids. Per the germline V gene, CDR1 is SGHTA and CDR2 is FQGNSA.